Listed below are T cell receptor beta chains from one sample, sequenced in a study of T cell repertoires in cytomegalovirus infection. MiXCR, run by TCRdb on the reads, gives a single entry per CDR3 protein. The table includes a few hundred thousand distinct CDR3 sequences, approximately 42% detected once. Which antigens these TCRs recognize remains unknown. The material was cultured PBMCs, obtained from culture after CMV antigen stimulation. All receptors derive from a human donor in good health (CMV status not recorded). Some clones in this sample may be carry-over from other donors' samples. Each CDR3 is given with its conserved first and last residue. D genes are given only for firm matches. Clone size, where shown, is once, few, many, or a class for clones that have expanded.

J gene | V gene | clone size | D gene | CDR3 protein | CDR3 DNA
TRBJ2-1 | TRBV7-9 | NA | NA | CASSLGPSRRIEFF | TGTGCCAGCAGCTTAGGACCCAGCCGCAGGATAGAGTTCTTC
TRBJ2-5 | TRBV4-1 | NA | NA | CASSQVLRSETQYF | TGCGCCAGCAGCCAAGTCCTAAGATCCGAGACCCAGTACTTC
TRBJ2-7 | TRBV20-1 | NA | NA | CSARWLAANGEQYF | TGCAGTGCTAGGTGGCTAGCTGCAAATGGCGAGCAGTACTTC
TRBJ2-7 | TRBV19 | NA | NA | CASSMVGKRYEQYF | TGTGCCAGTAGTATGGTTGGGAAGCGCTACGAGCAGTACTTC
TRBJ2-1 | TRBV12-3/TRBV12-4 | few | TRBD2 | CASSSFGSGGPYNEQFF | TGTGCCAGCAGCTCATTCGGTAGCGGGGGACCCTACAATGAGCAGTTCTTC
TRBJ2-3 | TRBV20-1 | NA | NA | CSAPNPLSSTTPTDTQYF | TGCAGTGCCCCAAACCCCCTATCATCAACAACCCCCACAGATACGCAGTATTTT
TRBJ2-1 | TRBV19 | NA | TRBD2 | CASSPGVREGPNEQFF | TGTGCCAGTAGTCCGGGAGTGCGGGAGGGCCCCAATGAGCAGTTCTTC
TRBJ2-5 | TRBV7-2 | NA | NA | CASSLEGTGSRETQYF | TGTGCCAGCAGCTTAGAGGGTACAGGATCAAGGGAGACCCAGTACTTC
TRBJ2-7 | TRBV2 | NA | NA | CASSPSGLPYEQYF | TGTGCCAGCAGTCCGTCCGGACTCCCCTACGAGCAGTACTTC
TRBJ2-3 | TRBV7-2 | NA | TRBD2 | CASSPQILAGGRDTQYF | TGTGCCAGCAGCCCCCAAATCCTAGCGGGAGGCCGCGATACGCAGTATTTT
TRBJ2-2 | TRBV7-3 | NA | TRBD1 | CASRRGQGTGELFF | TGTGCCAGCAGAAGGGGGCAAGGCACCGGGGAGCTGTTTTTT
TRBJ2-2 | TRBV12-3/TRBV12-4 | few | TRBD1 | CASSSRGQGTGELFF | TGTGCCAGCAGTTCCAGGGGGCAGGGGACCGGGGAGCTGTTTTTT
TRBJ2-7 | TRBV2 | NA | NA | CARGNRGGLEQYF | TGTGCCAGGGGCAACAGGGGAGGTCTCGAGCAGTACTTC
TRBJ1-1 | TRBV12-3/TRBV12-4 | NA | NA | CASSRLSYTEAFF | TGTGCCAGCAGTAGATTATCTTACACTGAAGCTTTCTTT
TRBJ1-3 | TRBV7-2 | few | NA | CASSPGRAGNTIYF | TGTGCCAGCAGCCCGGGGCGGGCTGGAAACACCATATATTTT
TRBJ2-6 | TRBV5-1 | many | NA | CASSLSLSGANVLTF | TGTGCCAGCAGCTTATCCCTCTCTGGGGCCAACGTCCTGACTTTC
TRBJ1-5 | TRBV28 | few | NA | CASSYNRVDQPQHF | TGTGCCAGCAGCTACAACAGGGTGGATCAGCCCCAGCATTTT
TRBJ2-3 | TRBV6-1 | NA | NA | CASSEAGTSTDTQYF | TGTGCCAGCAGTGAAGCGGGTACTAGCACAGATACGCAGTATTTT